The clone carrying this T cell receptor beta chain came up a few times. What it binds is unknown. The CDR3 covers 13 residues. Trimming took off 4 bases at V and 3 bases at J, with 6 bases between the two ends. Germline CDR1 MNHEY, CDR2 SMNVEV (reference sequence). This sample is drawn from a study of regulatory dendritic cells for organ transplantation. Study results and limitations: Among resting subsets, memory CD8+ cells contained the most alloreactive clonotypes. Memory CD8+ T cells were the most oligoclonal; naive cells were highly diverse.

Sequencing used immunoSEQ multiplex PCR; TCRdb keeps in-frame clones, though not all of them. The table records 34,000 or so clones, about 89% of them present only once. The chain couples TRBV27 to TRBJ1-4; D call uncertain. The TCR was taken from a human donor in good health. Sequencing was carried out using naive CD4+ T cells from blood. Documented subset: CD45RA+ naive T cells. The chain's CDR3 is CASSSLPNEKLFF. The DNA for the CDR3 is TGTGCCAGCAGTTCCTTGCCTAATGAAAAACTGTTTTTT.